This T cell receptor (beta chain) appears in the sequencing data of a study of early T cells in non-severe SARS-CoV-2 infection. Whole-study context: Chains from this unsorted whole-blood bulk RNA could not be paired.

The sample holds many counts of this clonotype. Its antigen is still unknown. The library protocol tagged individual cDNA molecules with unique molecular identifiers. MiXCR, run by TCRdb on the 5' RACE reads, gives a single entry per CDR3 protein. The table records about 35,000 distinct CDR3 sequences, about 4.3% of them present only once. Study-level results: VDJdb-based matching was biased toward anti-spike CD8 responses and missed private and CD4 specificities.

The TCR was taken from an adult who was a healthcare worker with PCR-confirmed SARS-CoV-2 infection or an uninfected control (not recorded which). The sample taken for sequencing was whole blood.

CDR3 residues: CATSDFSGPADTQYF. The CDR3, as DNA: TGTGCCACCAGTGATTTTTCAGGGCCGGCAGATACGCAGTATTTT. J is TRBJ2-3 and V is TRBV24-1; tentatively, D is TRBD1 (5 bases). Germline-derived CDR1 and CDR2 are KGHDR and SFDVKD. The length of the CDR3 is 15 residues. V was clipped by 1 base and J by 4 bases, with 11 bases between them.